The sample holds a few counts of the clone carrying this T cell receptor (beta chain). This CDR3 is built from 19 residues. CDR1 is SEHNR and CDR2 is FQNEAQ in the germline V gene (reference sequence). Trimming removed 5 bases from V and 4 bases from J, with 27 bases in between. This record comes from a study of blood T cells in healthy people across ages. It was with a sample-barcoded 5' primer and a J-beta primer mix that a second PCR of roughly 7 to 12 cycles was run. TCRdb re-derived calls from the 5' RACE reads in MiXCR, one entry per CDR3 protein. The sample shows hundreds of thousands of distinct CDR3 sequences, under 30% of them seen only once. These data were likewise used in another study, on T cells of mothers and their children.

The sample comprised blood. The clonotype was recovered from a boy between 10 and 17 years old in good health. The V and J genes are TRBV7-9 and TRBJ1-5; possibly TRBD1 for D (6 bases). As DNA, the CDR3 is TGTGCCAGCAGCCACGAATCAACTTACAGGGCCAGAGGGAATCAGCCCCAGCATTTT. Protein: CASSHESTYRARGNQPQHF. Variable domain in full (rest from reference TRBV7-9 and TRBJ1-5): DTGVSQNPRHKITKRGQNVTFRCDPISEHNRLYWYRQTLGQGPEFLTYFQNEAQLEKSRLLSDRFSAERPKGSFSTLEIQRTEQGDSAMYLCASSHESTYRARGNQPQHFGDGTRLSIL.